Sequencing of this T cell receptor beta chain was carried out in a study of beta chain features in type 1 diabetes. Whole-study results and caveats: Moderate but significant shortening of TCRB CDR3s was recorded in all four CD4+ subsets from Type 1 diabetes patients.

Deletions cut 5 bases from V and 7 bases from J, with 15 bases between. Germline V gene sequence: CDR1 MNHNY, CDR2 SVGAGI (reference sequence). CDR3 length equals 14 residues. Of the isolated RNA, all was reverse transcribed, and so the sequenced material was expressed TCRB transcripts. Here immunoSEQ multiplex PCR was the method, and the copy in TCRdb shows in-frame clones only, minus some. The table lists fewer than 350,000 clones, 8% of them singletons. In this sample, this clone turned up a few times. Its antigen remains unidentified. This clonotype originated in a woman between 18 and 30 years old in good health. The chain combines TRBV6-6 with TRBJ1-3; D is possibly TRBD1 (5 bases). Sequencing input: central memory CD4+ T cells from blood. The CDR3 DNA is TGTGCCAGCAGTCCCCGGGGGGACGGTAACACCATATATTTT. As protein: CASSPRGDGNTIYF.